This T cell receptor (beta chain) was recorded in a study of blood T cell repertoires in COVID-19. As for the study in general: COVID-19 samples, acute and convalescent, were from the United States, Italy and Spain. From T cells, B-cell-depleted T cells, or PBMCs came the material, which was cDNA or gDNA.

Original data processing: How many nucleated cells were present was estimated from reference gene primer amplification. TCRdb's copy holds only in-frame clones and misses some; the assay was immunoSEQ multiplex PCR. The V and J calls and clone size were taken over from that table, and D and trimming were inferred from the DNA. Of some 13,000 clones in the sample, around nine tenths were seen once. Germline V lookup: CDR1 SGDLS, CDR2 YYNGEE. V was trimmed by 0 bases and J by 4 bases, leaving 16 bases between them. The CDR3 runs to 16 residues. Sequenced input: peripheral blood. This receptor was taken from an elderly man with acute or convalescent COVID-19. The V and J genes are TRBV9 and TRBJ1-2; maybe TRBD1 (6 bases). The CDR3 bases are TGTGCCAGCAGCGTAGATGATGGGGGCCAGGTCTATGGCTACACCTTC. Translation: CASSVDDGGQVYGYTF.